This T cell receptor (beta chain) was recorded in a study of shared clonotypes between healthy human individuals. Findings and limits, study-wide: In this cohort, only blood was sampled, and tissue repertoires likely differ.

As to this clone: The antigen remains undetermined.

Repertoires were generated with immunoSEQ multiplex PCR, while TCRdb's copy carries only in-frame clones and drops some. This table has under 350,000 clones, around 86% appearing once. This receptor was taken from a man between 18 and 29 years old in good health. The specimen sequenced was memory CD8+ T cells sorted from blood. Subset specified: CD45RO+ cells pooled with CCR7-negative TemRA cells.

The CDR3 loop is CASSVAQGNEKLFF. CDR3 nucleotide sequence: TGTGCCAGCAGCGTAGCACAGGGTAATGAAAAACTGTTTTTT. The rearrangement links TRBV9 to TRBJ1-4; D possibly corresponds to TRBD1 (6 bases). Germline V gene data show CDR1 as SGDLS and CDR2 as YYNGEE. The CDR3 runs 14 residues. Trimming removed 0 bases at V and 4 bases at J, with 7 bases between.